Sequencing of this T cell receptor beta chain was carried out in a study of blood T cell repertoires in COVID-19. Trimming cost V 8 bases and J 13 bases; bases outside gene matches: 14. CDR3 length: 13 amino acids. CDR1 and CDR2 from the germline V gene are MNHEY and SVGAGI. The repertoire was sequenced with immunoSEQ multiplex PCR; TCRdb's copy has only in-frame clones and lacks some. This table holds more than 300,000 clones, more than 75% found once. The V and J genes are TRBV6-5 and TRBJ1-2, with 9 bases aligning to TRBD1. The TCR originated in a woman aged 18-29 years who had recovered from COVID-19. Material: PBMCs or T cells enriched from blood (not recorded which). In nucleotides, the CDR3 is TGTGCCAGCCGCCCCCAGGACAGGGGTTTCGGCACCTTC. It encodes CASRPQDRGFGTF.